These 8 T cell receptor beta chains were all obtained from the same sample, sequenced in a study of cytomegalovirus exposure and HLA in healthy donors. Use of 60 Vbeta and 13 Jbeta primers characterized the PCR. Method: immunoSEQ multiplex PCR; TCRdb's copy keeps in-frame clones and lacks some. The sample contains more than 80,000 clones, roughly 70% of which appear only once. The sequenced sample was PBMCs. The source is a male donor in good health and CMV-seropositive.

The chain has TRBV29-1 and TRBJ2-7; TRBD2 matches at 8 bases. V shed 6 bases, J shed 3 bases, and the junction held 7 bases outside the gene matches. There are 13 residues in the CDR3. Germline lookup yields CDR1 SQVTM and CDR2 ANQGSEA. Here the CDR3 reads CSVETSDYYEQYF. CDR3 DNA: TGCAGCGTGGAGACTAGCGACTACTACGAGCAGTACTTC.

As DNA, the CDR3 is TGTGCCAGCAGCTTATTGGGACAGGCGGGAGAGACCCAGTACTTC. This encodes CASSLLGQAGETQYF. The chain carries TRBV7-9 and TRBJ2-5, with 8 bases aligning to TRBD1. Losses at the gene ends were 2 bases for V and 4 bases for J; bases not matched to a gene: 6. Germline CDR1 is SEHNR and CDR2 is FQNEAQ (reference sequence). The CDR3 contains 15 residues.

This chain uses TRBV5-6 with TRBJ2-5; TRBD2 is a possible D gene (7 bases). V was clipped by 1 base and J by 5 bases, with 15 bases between them. Germline CDR1 and CDR2: SGHDT and YYEEEE. CDR3 length equals 15 residues. The CDR3 spells CASSLLSGGGETQYF. Written as DNA, the CDR3 is TGTGCCAGCAGCTTGCTTTCGGGGGGCGGGGAGACCCAGTACTTC. Full variable domain (missing parts from reference TRBV5-6 and TRBJ2-5): DAGVTQSPTHLIKTRGQQVTLRCSPKSGHDTVSWYQQALGQGPQFIFQYYEEEERQRGNFPDRFSGHQFPNYSSELNVNALLLGDSALYLCASSLLSGGGETQYFGPGTRLLVL.

This sequence joins TRBV2 and TRBJ2-7, with 7 bases lining up with TRBD1. The junction had 5 bases not matched to a gene; V was cut back by 8 bases and J by 1 base. CDR1 is SNHLY, CDR2 FYNNEI, per germline. The CDR3 spans 13 residues. CDR3 nucleotide sequence: TGTGCCAGCGAACAGGGGACATCCTACGAGCAGTACTTC. The encoded protein is CASEQGTSYEQYF.

The rearrangement joins TRBV6-5 to TRBJ2-7, with 7 bases matching TRBD1. This CDR3 is built from 15 residues. CDR1 is MNHEY, CDR2 SVGAGI, per germline. V shed 5 bases, J shed 2 bases, and the junction held 9 bases outside the gene matches. The CDR3 DNA is TGTGCCAGCAGTAACACCGGGACAGCTGCCTACGAGCAGTACTTC. The encoded protein is CASSNTGTAAYEQYF.

V and J are TRBV21-1 and TRBJ1-4; whether TRBD1, the table's D call, matches the DNA was not checked. TRBV21-1 is designated a pseudogene. The CDR3 length is 17 residues. The CDR3 spells CASKQAACRDRDKVRFF. The DNA for the CDR3 is TGTGCCTCAAAGCAAGCTGCTTGCCGAGACAGGGACAAAGTTCGTTTTTTT.

V is TRBV5-1 and J is TRBJ2-3; tentatively, D is TRBD2 (5 bases). CDR1 SGHRS and CDR2 YFSETQ come from the germline V gene. This CDR3 is 15 amino acids long. V gave up 4 bases and J gave up 2 bases, with 14 bases separating them. The CDR3 here is CASSKADSLTDTQYF. In DNA, the CDR3 is TGCGCCAGCAGCAAGGCGGACTCCCTCACAGATACGCAGTATTTT.

The gene calls are TRBV2 and TRBJ1-5, with D maybe TRBD1 (6 bases). V dropped 4 bases and J dropped 5 bases, with 12 bases sitting between them. The germline CDR1 and CDR2 sequences are SNHLY and FYNNEI. The CDR3 is 14 residues long. CDR3 DNA sequence: TGTGCCAGCAGTGTCTGGACAGAGGATCAGCCCCAGCATTTT. It encodes CASSVWTEDQPQHF. The entire variable domain, with the rest obtained from reference TRBV2 and TRBJ1-5, is as follows: EPEVTQTPSHQVTQMGQEVILRCVPISNHLYFYWYRQILGQKVEFLVSFYNNEISEKSEIFDDQFSVERPDGSNFTLKIRSTKLEDSAMYFCASSVWTEDQPQHFGDGTRLSIL.